The rows below give T cell receptor beta chains drawn from one sample of a study of blood T cell repertoires in COVID-19. The assay was immunoSEQ multiplex PCR, and TCRdb's table has in-frame clones only and misses some. This sample has 150,000 to 200,000 clones, with 70% to 80% found just once. Sequencing was performed on PBMCs or T cells enriched from blood (not recorded which). These receptor sequences come from a woman in her forties or fifties who had recovered from COVID-19. The CDR3 runs from the conserved cysteine through the conserved F or W. The D gene is left open where the match is weak. Part of the rows lack a size; the others show once, few, many or a class for expanded clones.

d_call	v_call	j_call	clone_size	cdr3_aa	cdr3_nt
TRBD2	TRBV4-2	TRBJ2-1	-	CASSQVDLAGGNEQFF	TGTGCCAGCAGCCAAGTTGATCTAGCGGGTGGCAATGAGCAGTTCTTC
-	TRBV6-5	TRBJ2-1	-	CASRPTLSSYNEQFF	TGTGCCAGCAGGCCGACACTTAGCTCCTACAATGAGCAGTTCTTC
-	TRBV5-4	TRBJ2-5	-	CASSGSSETQETQYF	TGTGCCAGCAGCGGCTCTAGCGAAACTCAAGAGACCCAGTACTTC
-	TRBV7-9	TRBJ2-7	-	CASSVGPGSSYEQYF	TGTGCCAGCAGCGTAGGCCCGGGAAGCTCCTACGAGCAGTACTTC
-	TRBV2	TRBJ1-5	-	CASSPVGVFGNQPQHF	TGTGCCAGCAGTCCGGTAGGGGTATTTGGCAATCAGCCCCAGCATTTT
TRBD2	TRBV30	TRBJ2-1	once	CAWSVVRTSGRSSYNEQFF	TGTGCCTGGAGTGTAGTTAGGACTAGCGGGAGGAGCTCCTACAATGAGCAGTTCTTC
-	TRBV10-1	TRBJ1-5	-	CASSEGGESNQPQHF	TGCGCCAGCAGTGAGGGAGGGGAGAGCAATCAGCCCCAGCATTTT
TRBD1	TRBV28	TRBJ2-7	once	CASSSSPGQGLGEQYF	TGTGCCAGCAGCTCTTCACCGGGACAGGGCCTAGGGGAGCAGTACTTC
-	TRBV10-2	TRBJ1-1	-	CASSGRALNTEAFF	TGCGCCAGCAGTGGGAGGGCCCTGAACACTGAAGCTTTCTTT
TRBD2	TRBV24-1	TRBJ2-2	-	CATSDLPSGGPGELFF	TGTGCCACCAGTGATTTGCCTTCGGGAGGACCCGGGGAGCTGTTTTTT
-	TRBV3-1/TRBV3-2	TRBJ1-1	-	CASSQPRTAEAFF	TGTGCCAGCAGCCAGCCTCGGACAGCCGAAGCTTTCTTT
TRBD1	TRBV18	TRBJ2-3	-	CASSYTIVTGGTDTQYF	TGTGCCAGCTCCTACACGATCGTGACAGGGGGGACAGATACGCAGTATTTT
-	TRBV29-1	TRBJ1-2	-	CSVGQIYGYTF	TGCAGCGTTGGGCAAATCTATGGCTACACCTTC
TRBD1	TRBV5-6	TRBJ1-4	-	CASSLRTGGVEKLFF	TGTGCCAGCAGCCTAAGGACAGGGGGAGTTGAAAAACTGTTTTTT
TRBD1	TRBV4-2	TRBJ1-4	-	CASSQTGGREKLFF	TGTGCCAGCAGTCAGACAGGGGGCCGTGAAAAACTGTTTTTT
TRBD2	TRBV18	TRBJ2-3	-	CASSSPGTSGIPGADTQYF	TGTGCCAGCTCATCCCCCGGGACTAGCGGGATCCCAGGGGCAGATACGCAGTATTTT
-	TRBV15	TRBJ2-5	-	CATSIFRGEETQYF	TGTGCCACCAGCATTTTCCGCGGGGAAGAGACCCAGTACTTC
-	TRBV28	TRBJ2-7	-	CASTEEGPYEQYF	TGTGCCAGCACCGAGGAGGGACCCTACGAGCAGTACTTC
-	TRBV6-6	TRBJ1-5	-	CASTPGWGAQPQHF	TGTGCCAGCACCCCCGGTTGGGGCGCGCAGCCCCAGCATTTT
TRBD2	TRBV7-2	TRBJ2-1	few	CASSFPSGSPPYNEQFF	TGTGCCAGCAGCTTTCCTAGCGGGAGTCCCCCCTACAATGAGCAGTTCTTC
TRBD1	TRBV6-2/TRBV6-3	TRBJ1-5	-	CASSYSRTGRTEQPQHF	TGTGCCAGCAGTTACTCCAGGACAGGGAGGACAGAACAGCCCCAGCATTTT
TRBD1	TRBV6-1	TRBJ2-1	-	CASSEVWGQGNNEQFF	TGTGCCAGCAGTGAGGTCTGGGGACAGGGGAACAATGAGCAGTTCTTC
-	TRBV30	TRBJ1-5	-	CAWSRGSNQPQHF	TGTGCCTGGAGTAGGGGCAGCAATCAGCCCCAGCATTTT
-	TRBV19	TRBJ2-7	-	CASSIMQGRTYEQYF	TGTGCCAGTAGTATCATGCAGGGGCGGACCTACGAGCAGTACTTC
TRBD1	TRBV7-2	TRBJ1-2	-	CASSSTGGNYGYTF	TGTGCCAGCAGCTCGACAGGGGGCAACTATGGCTACACCTTC
-	TRBV4-2	TRBJ2-7	-	CASSQMGVNYEQYF	TGTGCCAGCAGCCAGATGGGAGTAAACTACGAGCAGTACTTC
-	TRBV5-1	TRBJ1-1	-	CASSLGQPNTEAFF	TGCGCCAGCAGCTTGGGACAACCGAACACTGAAGCTTTCTTT
TRBD2	TRBV7-6	TRBJ2-1	once	CASSLRLAGDNEQFF	TGTGCCAGCAGCTTAAGGCTAGCGGGGGACAATGAGCAGTTCTTC
-	TRBV7-9	TRBJ2-3	-	CASSFTGDTQYF	TGTGCCAGCAGCTTCACGGGAGATACGCAGTATTTT
TRBD2	TRBV28	TRBJ2-1	-	CASSPGLENEQFF	TGTGCCAGCAGCCCCGGACTAGAGAATGAGCAGTTCTTC
TRBD2	TRBV27	TRBJ2-7	once	CASSRGGRAAYEQYF	TGTGCCAGCAGTCGAGGCGGGAGGGCCGCCTACGAGCAGTACTTC
-	TRBV7-2	TRBJ2-1	-	CASSLDRQDNEQFF	TGTGCCAGCAGCTTAGATCGGCAGGACAATGAGCAGTTCTTC
TRBD2	TRBV4-1	TRBJ2-3	few	CASSPELGLGPFGTDTQYF	TGCGCCAGCAGCCCCGAACTGGGACTAGGCCCCTTCGGCACAGATACGCAGTATTTT
-	TRBV7-6	TRBJ2-7	-	CASSPDYLAAHEQYF	TGTGCCAGCAGCCCCGACTATCTAGCCGCCCACGAGCAGTACTTC
TRBD1	TRBV5-4	TRBJ1-1	few	CASSVGGTGVMNTEAFF	TGTGCCAGCAGCGTTGGCGGGACAGGGGTCATGAACACTGAAGCTTTCTTT
TRBD1	TRBV5-6	TRBJ1-3	-	CASSTDRVIVGNTIYF	TGTGCCAGCAGCACAGACAGGGTGATCGTCGGAAACACCATATATTTT
TRBD2	TRBV19	TRBJ2-5	-	CASNTRGGVAQYF	TGTGCCAGTAATACCCGGGGAGGGGTAGCCCAGTACTTC
-	TRBV5-4	TRBJ2-1	-	CASTRRVGGPEFF	TGTGCCAGCACCCGGAGGGTCGGGGGACCCGAGTTCTTC
TRBD1	TRBV9	TRBJ1-6	-	CASSVGQGDSPLHF	TGTGCCAGCAGCGTAGGACAGGGGGATTCACCCCTCCACTTT
-	TRBV6-5	TRBJ2-3	-	CASSPGDASTDTQYF	TGTGCCAGCAGTCCGGGGGACGCTAGCACAGATACGCAGTATTTT
TRBD1	TRBV6-5	TRBJ2-5	once	CASTDRGKTQYF	TGTGCCAGCACCGACAGGGGAAAGACCCAGTACTTC
-	TRBV12-3/TRBV12-4	TRBJ2-1	-	CASSFGAYNEQFF	TGTGCCAGCAGTTTTGGAGCCTACAATGAGCAGTTCTTC
TRBD1	TRBV24-1	TRBJ2-2	few	CATSVAGGAGTGELFF	TGTGCCACCAGTGTCGCAGGGGGCGCCGGCACCGGGGAGCTGTTTTTT
-	TRBV13	TRBJ1-2	-	CASSLQGFYGYTF	TGTGCCAGCAGCTTACAGGGATTCTATGGCTACACCTTC
TRBD2	TRBV3-1/TRBV3-2	TRBJ2-2	-	CASSPPGGRDTGELFF	TGTGCCAGCAGCCCCCCTGGCGGGAGGGACACCGGGGAGCTGTTTTTT
-	TRBV9	TRBJ1-1	-	CASSVFGNTEAFF	TGTGCCAGCAGCGTATTCGGGAACACTGAAGCTTTCTTT
-	TRBV6-5	TRBJ1-1	-	CASSYSRVRLAEAFF	TGTGCCAGCAGTTACTCGAGGGTACGCCTAGCTGAAGCTTTCTTT
-	TRBV4-2	TRBJ2-1	-	CASSQTRDTDNEQFF	TGTGCCAGCAGCCAGACCCGGGACACTGACAATGAGCAGTTCTTC
-	TRBV18	TRBJ1-1	-	CASSPRTVNMNTEAFF	TGTGCCAGCTCACCACGGACAGTTAACATGAACACTGAAGCTTTCTTT
TRBD1	TRBV30	TRBJ1-5	-	CAWSGDRVGSGPQHF	TGTGCCTGGAGTGGAGACAGGGTCGGGAGTGGGCCCCAGCATTTT
-	TRBV6-5	TRBJ1-4	-	CASSSQRSTNEKLFF	TGTGCCAGCAGTTCCCAGAGGTCAACTAATGAAAAACTGTTTTTT
-	TRBV11-2	TRBJ1-2	-	CASRPTEGYGYTF	TGTGCCAGCAGACCCACAGAGGGCTATGGCTACACCTTC